These T cell receptor beta chains were read from a single sample in a study of cytomegalovirus exposure and HLA in healthy donors. Assay: immunoSEQ multiplex PCR; the TCRdb copy retains only in-frame clones and omits some. The sample holds about 100,000 clones, more than 70% seen once. The sequencing sample was made of PBMCs. These receptors came from a man under 40 in good health and CMV-seronegative. Each CDR3 is given with its conserved first and last residue. D genes are given only for firm matches. Only part of the rows carry a size: once, few, many, or a class if the clone is expanded.

J gene	clone size	V gene	D gene	CDR3 length	CDR3 DNA	CDR3 protein
TRBJ2-5	NA	TRBV5-6	NA	15	TGTGCCAGCAGCCAATATCTCAGGGGTACAGAGACCCAGTACTTC	CASSQYLRGTETQYF
TRBJ1-5	NA	TRBV6-5	NA	14	TGTGCCAGCAGAAAACAGGGTTTCGATCAGCCCCAGCATTTT	CASRKQGFDQPQHF
TRBJ2-7	NA	TRBV6-5	TRBD2	14	TGTGCCAGCAGTTACCGCGCGGGGGGTGGCGAGCAGTACTTC	CASSYRAGGGEQYF
TRBJ1-6	NA	TRBV9	NA	14	TGTGCCAGCAGCGGGGGGGGGCAAAATTCACCCCTCCACTTT	CASSGGGQNSPLHF
TRBJ1-2	NA	TRBV5-5	TRBD1	14	TGTGCCAGCAGTCCAAGACAGGGGAACTATGGCTACACCTTC	CASSPRQGNYGYTF
TRBJ1-4	once	TRBV5-1	NA	14	TGCGCCAGCAGCTCAGGGGTAACTAATGAAAAACTGTTTTTT	CASSSGVTNEKLFF
TRBJ2-3	NA	TRBV5-1	TRBD2	17	TGCGCCAGCAGCGGCGGGACTAGCGGGGGAGGTACAGATACGCAGTATTTT	CASSGGTSGGGTDTQYF
TRBJ2-7	NA	TRBV7-2	TRBD2	15	TGTGCCAGCAGGGGTACGGGACTAGCGGGACCGGAGCAGTACTTC	CASRGTGLAGPEQYF
TRBJ2-2	NA	TRBV6-1	TRBD1	14	TGTGCCAGCACTCTATCAGGGGGCACCGGGGAGCTGTTTTTT	CASTLSGGTGELFF
TRBJ2-7	NA	TRBV9	TRBD2	15	TGTGCCAGCAGCGTAGCCGGGACTACCTTTGACGAGCAGTACTTC	CASSVAGTTFDEQYF